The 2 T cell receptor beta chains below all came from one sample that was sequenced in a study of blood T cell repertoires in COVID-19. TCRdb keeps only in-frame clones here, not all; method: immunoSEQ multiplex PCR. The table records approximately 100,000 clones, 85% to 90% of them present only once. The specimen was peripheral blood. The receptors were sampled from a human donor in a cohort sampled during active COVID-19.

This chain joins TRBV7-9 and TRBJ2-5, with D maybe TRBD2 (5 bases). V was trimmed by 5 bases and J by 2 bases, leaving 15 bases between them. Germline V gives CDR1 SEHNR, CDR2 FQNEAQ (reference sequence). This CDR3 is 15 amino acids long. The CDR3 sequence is CASSTKGADQETQYF. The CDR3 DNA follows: TGTGCCAGCAGCACCAAAGGAGCGGATCAAGAGACCCAGTACTTC.

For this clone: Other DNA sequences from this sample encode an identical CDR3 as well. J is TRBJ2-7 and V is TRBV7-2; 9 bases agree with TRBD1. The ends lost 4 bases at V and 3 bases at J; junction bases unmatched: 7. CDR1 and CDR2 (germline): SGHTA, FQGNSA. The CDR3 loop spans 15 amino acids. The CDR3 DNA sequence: TGTGCCAGCAGCTCATCCGGGACAGGGTTCTACGAGCAGTACTTC. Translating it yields CASSSSGTGFYEQYF. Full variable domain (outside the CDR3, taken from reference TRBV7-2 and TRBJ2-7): GAGVSQSPSNKVTEKGKDVELRCDPISGHTALYWYRQSLGQGLEFLIYFQGNSAPDKSGLPSDRFSAERTGGSVSTLTIQRTQQEDSAVYLCASSSSGTGFYEQYFGPGTRLTVT.